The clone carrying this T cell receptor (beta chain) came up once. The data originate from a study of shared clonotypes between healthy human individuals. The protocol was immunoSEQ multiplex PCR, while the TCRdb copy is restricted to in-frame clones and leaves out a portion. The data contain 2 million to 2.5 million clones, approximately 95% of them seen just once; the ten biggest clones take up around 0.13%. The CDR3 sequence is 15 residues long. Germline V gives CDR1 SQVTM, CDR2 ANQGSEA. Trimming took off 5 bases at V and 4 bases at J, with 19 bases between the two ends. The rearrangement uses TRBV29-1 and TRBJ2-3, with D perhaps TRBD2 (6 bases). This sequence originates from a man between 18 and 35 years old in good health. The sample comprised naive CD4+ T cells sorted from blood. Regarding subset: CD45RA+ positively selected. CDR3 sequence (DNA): TGCAGCGTTTTATCTGTCGGGAGAGGGGCAGATACGCAGTATTTT. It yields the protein CSVLSVGRGADTQYF.